This T cell receptor (beta chain) was captured in a study of cytomegalovirus exposure and HLA in healthy donors. A multiplex PCR was run with 60 Vbeta primers and 13 Jbeta primers. Sequencing was performed with immunoSEQ multiplex PCR; in TCRdb, only in-frame clones are kept and a portion is missing. This sample has some 99,000 clones, with 69% found just once. Study-level findings and limits: CMV serostatus was the only recorded immune exposure for donors. The authors later linked a missense DCLRE1C variant to TCR beta V- and J-gene trimming.

A remark on this clone: Its target is unknown.

The sequenced sample was PBMCs. This sequence was found in a female donor in good health and CMV-seronegative.

The DNA of the CDR3 is TGCAGCGTGATAATAGCGGGAGGAAGCTACGAGCAGTACTTC. It codes for CSVIIAGGSYEQYF. V gene TRBV29-1 combines with J gene TRBJ2-7, with 10 bases matching TRBD2. Looked up from germline, CDR1 is SQVTM and CDR2 is ANQGSEA. This CDR3 comprises 14 residues. The V gene end was trimmed by 6 bases and the J gene end by 3 bases; junction bases not matched to a gene: 8.